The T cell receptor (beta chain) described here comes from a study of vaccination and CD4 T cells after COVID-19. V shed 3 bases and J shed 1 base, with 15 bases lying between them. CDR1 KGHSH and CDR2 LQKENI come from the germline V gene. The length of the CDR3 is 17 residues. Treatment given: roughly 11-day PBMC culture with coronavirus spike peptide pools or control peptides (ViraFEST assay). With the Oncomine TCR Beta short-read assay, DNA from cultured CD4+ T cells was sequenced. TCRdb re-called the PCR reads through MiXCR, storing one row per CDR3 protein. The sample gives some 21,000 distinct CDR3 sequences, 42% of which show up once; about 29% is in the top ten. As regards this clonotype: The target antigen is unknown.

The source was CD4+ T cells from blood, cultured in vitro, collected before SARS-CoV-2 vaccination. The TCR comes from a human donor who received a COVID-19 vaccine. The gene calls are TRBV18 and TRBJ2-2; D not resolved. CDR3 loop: CASSPRIITKNTGELFF. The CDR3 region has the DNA TGTGCCAGCTCACCCCGGATTATTACCAAGAACACCGGGGAGCTGTTTTTT.